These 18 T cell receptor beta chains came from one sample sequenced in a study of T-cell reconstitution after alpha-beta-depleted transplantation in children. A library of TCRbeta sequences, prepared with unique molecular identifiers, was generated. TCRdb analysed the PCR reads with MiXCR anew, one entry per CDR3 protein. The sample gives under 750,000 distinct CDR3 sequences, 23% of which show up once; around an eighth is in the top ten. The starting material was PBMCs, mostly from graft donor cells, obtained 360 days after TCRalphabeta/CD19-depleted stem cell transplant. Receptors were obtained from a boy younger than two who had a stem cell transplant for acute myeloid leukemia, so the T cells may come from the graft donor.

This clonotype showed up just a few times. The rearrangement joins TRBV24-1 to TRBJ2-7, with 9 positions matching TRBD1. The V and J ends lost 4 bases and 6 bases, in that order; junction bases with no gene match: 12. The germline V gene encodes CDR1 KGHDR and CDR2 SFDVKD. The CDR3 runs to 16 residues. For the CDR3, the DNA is TGTGCCACCAGTGAGAATGACAGGGGGAAATGGGGCGAGCAGTACTTC. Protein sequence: CATSENDRGKWGEQYF.

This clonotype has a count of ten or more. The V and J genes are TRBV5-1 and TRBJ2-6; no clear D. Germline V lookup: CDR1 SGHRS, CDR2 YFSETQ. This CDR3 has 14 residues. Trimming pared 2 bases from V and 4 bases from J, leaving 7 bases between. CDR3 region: CASSLQNGANVLTF. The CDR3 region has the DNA TGCGCCAGCAGCTTACAGAACGGGGCCAACGTCCTGACTTTC.

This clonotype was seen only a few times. CDR3 sequence (DNA): TGTGCCAGCAGTTTTTCCCGTTGGACTGAAGCTTTCTTT. Translated: CASSFSRWTEAFF. The rearrangement uses TRBV12-3 or TRBV12-4 and TRBJ1-1, with no clear D. This CDR3 is built from 13 residues. The V and J ends lost 3 bases and 5 bases respectively, with 10 bases between them.

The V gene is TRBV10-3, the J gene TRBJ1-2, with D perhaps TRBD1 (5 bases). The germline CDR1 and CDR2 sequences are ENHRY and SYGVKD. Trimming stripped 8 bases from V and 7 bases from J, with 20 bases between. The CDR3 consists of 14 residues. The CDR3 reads CAISGAGLGSGYTF. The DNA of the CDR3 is TGTGCCATCTCCGGGGCCGGGCTAGGCTCTGGCTACACCTTC.

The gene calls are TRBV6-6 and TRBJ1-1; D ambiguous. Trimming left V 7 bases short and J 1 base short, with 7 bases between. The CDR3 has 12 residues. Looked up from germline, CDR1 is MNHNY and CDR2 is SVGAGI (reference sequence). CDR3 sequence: CASISENTEAFF. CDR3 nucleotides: TGTGCCAGCATCTCAGAGAACACTGAAGCTTTCTTT.

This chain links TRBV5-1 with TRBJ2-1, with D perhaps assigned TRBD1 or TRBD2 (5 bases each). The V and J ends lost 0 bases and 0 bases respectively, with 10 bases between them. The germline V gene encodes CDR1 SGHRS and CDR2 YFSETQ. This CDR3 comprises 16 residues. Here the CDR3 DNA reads TGCGCCAGCAGCTTGGGGGACGGACCCTCCTACAATGAGCAGTTCTTC. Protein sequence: CASSLGDGPSYNEQFF.

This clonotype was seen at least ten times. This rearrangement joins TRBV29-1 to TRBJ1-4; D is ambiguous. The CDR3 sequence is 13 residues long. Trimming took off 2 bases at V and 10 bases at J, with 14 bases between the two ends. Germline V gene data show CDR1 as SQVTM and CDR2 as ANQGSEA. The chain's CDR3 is CSVERSPGGKLFF. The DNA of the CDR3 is TGCAGCGTTGAAAGGTCTCCGGGCGGAAAACTGTTTTTT.

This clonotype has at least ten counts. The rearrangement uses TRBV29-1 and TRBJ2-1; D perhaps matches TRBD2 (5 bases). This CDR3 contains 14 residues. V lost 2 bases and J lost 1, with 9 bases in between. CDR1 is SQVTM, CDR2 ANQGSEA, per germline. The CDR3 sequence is CSVESRGSYNEQFF. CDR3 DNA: TGCAGCGTTGAATCCCGGGGATCCTACAATGAGCAGTTCTTC.

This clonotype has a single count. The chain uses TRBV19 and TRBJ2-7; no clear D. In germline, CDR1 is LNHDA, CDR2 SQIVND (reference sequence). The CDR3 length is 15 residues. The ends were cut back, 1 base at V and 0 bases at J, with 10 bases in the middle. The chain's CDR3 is CASSIAPLSSYEQYF. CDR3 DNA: TGTGCCAGTAGTATAGCCCCCCTGAGCTCCTACGAGCAGTACTTC.

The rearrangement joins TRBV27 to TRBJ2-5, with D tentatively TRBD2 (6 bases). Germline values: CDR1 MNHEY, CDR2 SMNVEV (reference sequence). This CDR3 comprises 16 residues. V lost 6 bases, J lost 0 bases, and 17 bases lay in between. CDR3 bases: TGTGCCAGCAGCCCGATGGCGGGGTTGTACCAAGAGACCCAGTACTTC. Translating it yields CASSPMAGLYQETQYF.

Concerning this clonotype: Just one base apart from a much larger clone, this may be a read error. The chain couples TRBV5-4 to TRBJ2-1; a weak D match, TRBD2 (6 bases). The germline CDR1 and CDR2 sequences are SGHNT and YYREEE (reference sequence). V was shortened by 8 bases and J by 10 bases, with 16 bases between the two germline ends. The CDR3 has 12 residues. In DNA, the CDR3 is TGTGCCAGGAGCGTGGGACTTCGGGAGCAGTTCTTC. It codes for CARSVGLREQFF.

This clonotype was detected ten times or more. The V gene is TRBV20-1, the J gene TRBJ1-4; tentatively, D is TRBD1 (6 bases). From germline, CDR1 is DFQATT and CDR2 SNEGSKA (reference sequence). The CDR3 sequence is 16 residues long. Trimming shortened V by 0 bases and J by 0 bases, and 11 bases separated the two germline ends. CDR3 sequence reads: CSARDAGVATNEKLFF. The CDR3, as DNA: TGCAGTGCTAGAGATGCAGGGGTTGCAACTAATGAAAAACTGTTTTTT.

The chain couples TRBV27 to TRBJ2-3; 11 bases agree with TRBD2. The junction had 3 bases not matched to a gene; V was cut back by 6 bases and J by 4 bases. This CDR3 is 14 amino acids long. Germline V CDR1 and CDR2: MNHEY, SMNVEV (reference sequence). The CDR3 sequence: CASRLAGGSDTQYF. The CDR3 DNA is TGTGCCAGCAGATTAGCGGGGGGGTCAGATACGCAGTATTTT.

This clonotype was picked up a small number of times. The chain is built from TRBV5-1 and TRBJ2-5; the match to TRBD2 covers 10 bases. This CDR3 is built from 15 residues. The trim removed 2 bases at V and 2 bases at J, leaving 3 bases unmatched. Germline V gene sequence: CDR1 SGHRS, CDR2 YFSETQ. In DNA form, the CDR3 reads TGCGCCAGCAGCTTAACTAGCGGGAATCAAGAGACCCAGTACTTC. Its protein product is CASSLTSGNQETQYF. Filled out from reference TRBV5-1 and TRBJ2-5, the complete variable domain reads KAGVTQTPRYLIKTRGQQVTLSCSPISGHRSVSWYQQTPGQGLQFLFEYFSETQRNKGNFPGRFSGRQFSNSRSEMNVSTLELGDSALYLCASSLTSGNQETQYFGPGTRLLVL.

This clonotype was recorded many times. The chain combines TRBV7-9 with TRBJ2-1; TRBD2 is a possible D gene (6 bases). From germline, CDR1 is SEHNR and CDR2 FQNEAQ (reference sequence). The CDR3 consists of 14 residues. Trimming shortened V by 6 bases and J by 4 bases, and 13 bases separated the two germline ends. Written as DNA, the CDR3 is TGTGCCAGCAGTTCTTGGGAGGATTACAATGAGCAGTTCTTC. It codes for CASSSWEDYNEQFF.

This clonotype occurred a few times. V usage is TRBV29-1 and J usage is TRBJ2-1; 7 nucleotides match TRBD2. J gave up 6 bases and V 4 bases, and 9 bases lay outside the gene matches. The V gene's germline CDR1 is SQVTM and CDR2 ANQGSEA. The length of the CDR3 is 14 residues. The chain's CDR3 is CSVVRTSRPNEQFF. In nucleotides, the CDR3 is TGCAGCGTTGTAAGGACTAGTCGTCCCAATGAGCAGTTCTTC.

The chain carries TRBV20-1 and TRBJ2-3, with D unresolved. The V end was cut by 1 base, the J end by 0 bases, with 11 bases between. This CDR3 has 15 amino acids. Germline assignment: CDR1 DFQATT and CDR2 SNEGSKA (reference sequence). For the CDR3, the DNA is TGCAGTGCTAGAGCCCCCCGTGAAAGCACAGATACGCAGTATTTT. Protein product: CSARAPRESTDTQYF.

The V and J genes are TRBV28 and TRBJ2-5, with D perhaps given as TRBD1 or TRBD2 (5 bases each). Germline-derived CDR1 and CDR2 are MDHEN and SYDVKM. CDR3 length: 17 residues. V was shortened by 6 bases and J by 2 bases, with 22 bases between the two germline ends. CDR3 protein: CASSTPDIGGPQETQYF. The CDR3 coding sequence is TGTGCCAGCAGCACCCCTGATATTGGGGGACCTCAAGAGACCCAGTACTTC.